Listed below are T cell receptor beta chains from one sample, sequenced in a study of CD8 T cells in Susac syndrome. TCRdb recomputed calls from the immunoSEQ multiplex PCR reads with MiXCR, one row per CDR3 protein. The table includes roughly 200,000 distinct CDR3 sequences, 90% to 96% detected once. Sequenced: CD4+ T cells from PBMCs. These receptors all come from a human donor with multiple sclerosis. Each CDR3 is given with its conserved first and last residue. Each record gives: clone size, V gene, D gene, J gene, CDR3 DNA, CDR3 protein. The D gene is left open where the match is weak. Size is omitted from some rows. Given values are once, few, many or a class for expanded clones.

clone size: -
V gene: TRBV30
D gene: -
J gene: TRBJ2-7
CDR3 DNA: TGTGCCTGGAGTAGGGTGAGGGAGCAGTACTTC
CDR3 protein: CAWSRVREQYF

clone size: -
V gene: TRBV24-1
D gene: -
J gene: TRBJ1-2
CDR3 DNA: TGTGCCACCAGGAACAAGAGCCAATCTAACTATGGCTACACCTTC
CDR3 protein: CATRNKSQSNYGYTF

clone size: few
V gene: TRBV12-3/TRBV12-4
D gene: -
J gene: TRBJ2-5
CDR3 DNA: TGTGCCAGCAGCTCCGGACGGAATATGCAGACCCAGTACTTC
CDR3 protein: CASSSGRNMQTQYF

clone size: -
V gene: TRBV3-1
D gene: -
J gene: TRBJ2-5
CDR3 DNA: TGTGCCAGCAGGCAAACCCCAGGGGTGGGTCAAGAGACCCAGTACTTC
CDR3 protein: CASRQTPGVGQETQYF

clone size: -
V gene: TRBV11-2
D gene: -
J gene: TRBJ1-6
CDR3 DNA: TGTGCCAGCAGCCAACGGACCGACTCACCCCTCCACTTT
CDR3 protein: CASSQRTDSPLHF

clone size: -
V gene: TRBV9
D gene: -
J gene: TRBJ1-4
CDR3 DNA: TGTGCCAGCCGCGGGGAAGGGGAAAAACTGTTTTTT
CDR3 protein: CASRGEGEKLFF

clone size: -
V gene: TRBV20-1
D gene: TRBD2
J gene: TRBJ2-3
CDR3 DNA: TGCAGTGCGAGCCGCGGGGGGCCCACAGATACGCAGTATTTT
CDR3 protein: CSASRGGPTDTQYF

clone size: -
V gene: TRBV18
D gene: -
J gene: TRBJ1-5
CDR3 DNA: TGTGCCAGCTCACCAGAGCTGGGTGAAGGTCAGCCCCAGCATTTT
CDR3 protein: CASSPELGEGQPQHF

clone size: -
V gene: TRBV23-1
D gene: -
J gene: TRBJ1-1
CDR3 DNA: TGCGCCAGCAGTCAAACCTTCACCCCGCGGGGGAACACTGAAGCTTTCTTT
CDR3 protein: CASSQTFTPRGNTEAFF

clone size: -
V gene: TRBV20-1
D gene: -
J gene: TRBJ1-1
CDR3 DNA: TGCAGTGCTCCATTTGGGGGGGACACTGAAGCTTTCTTT
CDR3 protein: CSAPFGGDTEAFF

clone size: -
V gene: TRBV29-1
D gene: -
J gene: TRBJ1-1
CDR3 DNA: TGCAGCGTTGCGGGAGTAAGTGAAGCTTTCTTT
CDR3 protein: CSVAGVSEAFF

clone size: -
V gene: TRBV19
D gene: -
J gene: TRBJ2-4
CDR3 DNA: TGTGCCAGTAGTATAGATCGGGGGATCAAAAACATTCAGTACTTC
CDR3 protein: CASSIDRGIKNIQYF

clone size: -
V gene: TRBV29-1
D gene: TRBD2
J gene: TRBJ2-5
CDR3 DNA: TGCAGCGTTCGAGGACTAGCGGGGGTCCAAGAGACCCAGTACTTC
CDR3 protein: CSVRGLAGVQETQYF

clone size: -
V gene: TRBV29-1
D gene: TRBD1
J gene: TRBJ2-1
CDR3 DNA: TGCAGCGTTAAAACCCAACAGGGGAGCAATGAGCAGTTCTTC
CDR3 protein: CSVKTQQGSNEQFF

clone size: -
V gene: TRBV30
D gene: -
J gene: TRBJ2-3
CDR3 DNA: TGTGCCTGGAGTGTAGGGAGTCATACGCAGTATTTT
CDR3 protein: CAWSVGSHTQYF

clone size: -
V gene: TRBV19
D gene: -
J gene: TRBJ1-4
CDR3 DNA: TGTGCCAGTAGTGGAGGGCTGACTAATGAAAAACTGTTTTTT
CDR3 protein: CASSGGLTNEKLFF

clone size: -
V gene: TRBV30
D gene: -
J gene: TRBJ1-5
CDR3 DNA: TGTGCCTGGAGTTGGCAGGCGGGGAGCAATCAGCCCCAGCATTTT
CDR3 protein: CAWSWQAGSNQPQHF

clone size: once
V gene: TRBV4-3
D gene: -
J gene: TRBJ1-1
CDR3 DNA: TGCGCCAGCAGCCAAGTTACAGCGAACACTGAAGCTTTCTTT
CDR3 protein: CASSQVTANTEAFF

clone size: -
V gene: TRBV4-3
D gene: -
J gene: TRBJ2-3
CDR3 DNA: TGCGCCAGCAGCCGTCTCCCAGGCACAGATACGCAGTATTTT
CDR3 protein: CASSRLPGTDTQYF

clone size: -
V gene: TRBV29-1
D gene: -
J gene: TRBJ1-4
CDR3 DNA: TGCAGCGTTCGTGCAACTAATGAAAAACTGTTTTTT
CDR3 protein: CSVRATNEKLFF

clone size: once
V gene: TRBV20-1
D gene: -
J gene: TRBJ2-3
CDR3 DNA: TGCAGTGCTAGATTTGTAGATACGCAGTATTTT
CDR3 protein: CSARFVDTQYF

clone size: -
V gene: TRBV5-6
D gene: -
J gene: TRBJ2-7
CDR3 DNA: TGTGCCAGCAGCCCGCGCAGGGGATTCTACGAGCAGTACTTC
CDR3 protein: CASSPRRGFYEQYF

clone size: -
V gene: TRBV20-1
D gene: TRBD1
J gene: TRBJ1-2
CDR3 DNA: TGCAGTGCTAGTAAGGACAGGGGCTACACCTTC
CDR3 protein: CSASKDRGYTF

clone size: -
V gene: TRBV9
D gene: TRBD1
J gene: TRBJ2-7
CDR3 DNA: TGTGCCAGCAGCGTAGCTACTCAGGCAGGGGGCAACGAGCAGTACTTC
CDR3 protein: CASSVATQAGGNEQYF

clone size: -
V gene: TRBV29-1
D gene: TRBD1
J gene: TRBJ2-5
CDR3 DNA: TGCAGCGTCACCGGGACAGGGGGCCAAGAGACCCAGTACTTC
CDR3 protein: CSVTGTGGQETQYF

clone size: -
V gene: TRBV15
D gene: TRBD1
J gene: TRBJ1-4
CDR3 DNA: TGTGCCACCAGCAGAGAACAGGGGAGGAATGAAAAACTGTTTTTT
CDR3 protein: CATSREQGRNEKLFF

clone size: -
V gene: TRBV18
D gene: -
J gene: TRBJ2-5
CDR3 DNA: TGTGCCAGCTCACCGCAACAGGGATCCCTCAGGGAGACCCAGTACTTC
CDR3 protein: CASSPQQGSLRETQYF